What follows is one T cell receptor (beta chain) and its context. Its cognate antigen is unknown. The sample comes from a study of beta chain features in type 1 diabetes. TCRB transcripts that were expressed got sequenced, as all of the isolated RNA had been reverse transcribed. Generated by immunoSEQ multiplex PCR, the TCRdb table keeps only in-frame clones and is missing some. The sample lists around 160,000 clones; 48% were seen once. V was pared by 8 bases and J by 5 bases, with 4 bases of the junction left unmatched. The CDR3 totals 14 residues. The V gene's germline CDR1 is LNHDA and CDR2 SQIVND (reference sequence). Cells sorted by CD45RO/CCR7/CD25/CD127/CD95/CD27 comprised CD4+ naive, central memory, regulatory and stem cell-like memory cells. Findings and caveats of the study: Across patients, naive, central memory and Treg TCRB repertoires exhibited apparently greater similarity than was observed across healthy donors. Diminished insertions and augmented deletions at VDJ junctions characterized type 1 diabetes patients. Shorter TCRB CDR3s, moderately but significantly so, were found in Type 1 diabetes patients in all four CD4+ subsets.

The sequencing sample was made of Tregs from blood. The chain recombines TRBV19 with TRBJ2-2; 11 positions match TRBD2. This receptor was obtained from a young man in good health. The CDR3, as DNA: TGTGCCAGTCGTAGCGGGGGGGATACCGGGGAGCTGTTTTTT. Encoded protein: CASRSGGDTGELFF.